This T cell receptor beta chain stems from a study of neoadjuvant anti-PD-1 for oral cavity cancer. Background on the study: Patients without progression received a fourth nivolumab dose around day 43, then surgical resection on days 50-56. The study, taken as a whole, reports: Larger post-treatment preexisting tumor clones tracked with greater tumor shrinkage.

In regard to this clone: No antigen is known for it.

Assay used: immunoSEQ multiplex PCR; TCRdb lists only in-frame clones, some missing. The sample includes 9,500 to 11,000 clones, approximately 52% of them seen just once. The V end was cut by 10 bases, the J end by 0 bases, with 19 bases between. CDR3 size: 15 residues. The germline gives CDR1 SNHLY, CDR2 FYNNEI. These oral cavity squamous cell carcinomas were HPV-negative and locally advanced. This specimen consisted of tumor tissue, obtained before nivolumab (anti-PD-1) treatment. The chain combines TRBV2 with TRBJ2-7, with a tentative D call TRBD1 (6 bases). The receptor comes from a person between 40 and 85 years old with oral cavity squamous cell carcinoma. This chain's CDR3 is CATSRTAILSYEQYF. In DNA form, the CDR3 reads TGTGCCACCTCTAGGACAGCAATACTCTCCTACGAGCAGTACTTC.